This T cell receptor (beta chain) was identified in a study of T cells after yellow fever vaccination. Findings of the study overall: The study re-detected most primary-vaccination clones after the booster (about 96% CD4, just over 85% CD8).

The CDR3 covers 12 residues. Germline lookup yields CDR1 LGHNA and CDR2 YSLEER. V lost 0 bases and J lost 5, with 5 bases in between. The table lists this clonotype with many counts. As yet, its antigen is unknown. One entry per CDR3 protein, called by TCRdb with MiXCR from the 5' RACE reads. This table has 250,000 to 400,000 distinct CDR3 sequences, around 4.5% appearing once. The sequenced sample was PBMCs, obtained 15 days after the yellow fever booster vaccination. The sequence was obtained from a man between 18 and 29 years old who received the YFV17D yellow fever vaccine. The chain has TRBV4-3 and TRBJ2-7; D call uncertain. The CDR3 here is CASSQDGHEQYF. CDR3 DNA: TGCGCCAGCAGCCAAGATGGCCACGAGCAGTACTTC.